A selection of T cell receptor beta chains follows, all from one sample in a study of vaccination effects on CD4 cells after COVID-19. Sequenced by immunoSEQ multiplex PCR; TCRdb stores in-frame clones only, minus some. The sample includes about 52,000 clones, 79% of them seen just once. Their recognized antigens are unknown. The specimen comprised CD4+ T cells from PBMCs cultured with HCoV-OC43 spike peptides, sampled before COVID-19 vaccination. Every receptor here comes from a human donor who received a COVID-19 vaccine. CDR3s include the opening cysteine and the closing phenylalanine or tryptophan. Each record gives: clone size, V gene, D gene, J gene, CDR3 protein, CDR3 DNA. A D gene is named only where the DNA matches it firmly. Only part of the rows carry a size: once, few, many, or a class if the clone is expanded.

size: -; V: TRBV7-2; D: -; J: TRBJ1-6; CDR3: CASSLVAGSSYNSPLHF; DNA: TGTGCCAGCAGCTTAGTCGCGGGGAGCTCCTATAATTCACCCCTCCACTTT
size: -; V: TRBV6-2/TRBV6-3; D: -; J: TRBJ1-1; CDR3: CASSRGRNMNTEAFF; DNA: TGTGCCAGCAGTCGAGGACGGAACATGAACACTGAAGCTTTCTTT
size: -; V: TRBV29-1; D: -; J: TRBJ1-2; CDR3: CSVVWYGYGYTF; DNA: TGCAGCGTTGTGTGGTACGGCTATGGCTACACCTTC
size: -; V: TRBV19; D: -; J: TRBJ2-4; CDR3: CASSRQGGNIQYF; DNA: TGTGCCAGTAGTAGGCAGGGAGGTAACATTCAGTACTTC
size: -; V: TRBV6-5; D: -; J: TRBJ1-2; CDR3: CASSYQANYGYTF; DNA: TGTGCCAGCAGTTACCAGGCTAACTATGGCTACACCTTC
size: -; V: TRBV19; D: -; J: TRBJ2-2; CDR3: CASSMNSNTGELFF; DNA: TGTGCCAGTAGTATGAACAGTAACACCGGGGAGCTGTTTTTT
size: -; V: TRBV6-5; D: -; J: TRBJ2-2; CDR3: CASIGRALPTGELFF; DNA: TGTGCCAGCATAGGTCGGGCTTTACCCACCGGGGAGCTGTTTTTT
size: -; V: TRBV4-1; D: -; J: TRBJ1-4; CDR3: CASSLGGLFEKLFF; DNA: TGCGCCAGCAGCCTCGGGGGATTGTTTGAAAAACTGTTTTTT
size: -; V: TRBV2; D: -; J: TRBJ2-2; CDR3: CASSPGDTGELFF; DNA: TGTGCCAGCAGTCCAGGGGACACCGGGGAGCTGTTTTTT
size: -; V: TRBV19; D: TRBD1; J: TRBJ1-1; CDR3: CASSTAHRGRTEAFF; DNA: TGTGCCAGTAGTACCGCTCACAGGGGGCGCACTGAAGCTTTCTTT
size: few; V: TRBV30; D: -; J: TRBJ2-3; CDR3: CAWTPGRLDTQYF; DNA: TGTGCCTGGACCCCAGGCCGGTTAGATACGCAGTATTTT